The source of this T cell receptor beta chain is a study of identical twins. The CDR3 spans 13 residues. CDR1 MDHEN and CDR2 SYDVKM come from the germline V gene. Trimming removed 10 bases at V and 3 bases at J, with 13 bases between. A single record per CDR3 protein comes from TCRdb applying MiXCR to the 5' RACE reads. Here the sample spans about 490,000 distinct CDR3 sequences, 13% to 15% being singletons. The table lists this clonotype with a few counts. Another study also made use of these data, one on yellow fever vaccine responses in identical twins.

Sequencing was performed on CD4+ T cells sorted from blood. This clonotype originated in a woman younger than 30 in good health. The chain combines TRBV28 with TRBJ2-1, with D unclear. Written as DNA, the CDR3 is TGTGCCACGACGGAGCGAAACTACAATGAGCAGTTCTTC. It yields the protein CATTERNYNEQFF. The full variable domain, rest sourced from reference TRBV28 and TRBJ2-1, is DVKVTQSSRYLVKRTGEKVFLECVQDMDHENMFWYRQDPGLGLRLIYFSYDVKMKEKGDIPEGYSVSREKKERFSLILESASTNQTSMYLCATTERNYNEQFFGPGTRLTVL.